This T cell receptor beta chain is from a study of shared clonotypes between healthy human individuals. Germline CDR1 reads SGHNT; CDR2 reads YYREEE (reference sequence). Trimming took 0 bases from V and 3 from J; bases not matched to a gene: 5. CDR3 length: 16 residues. The protocol was immunoSEQ multiplex PCR, while the TCRdb copy is restricted to in-frame clones and leaves out a portion. In the table there are 2 million to 2.5 million clones, 90% to 96% of which are singletons. The rearrangement joins TRBV5-4 to TRBJ2-3, with 9 bases aligning to TRBD1. This clonotype was obtained from a young man in good health. The sample taken for sequencing was naive CD4+ T cells sorted from blood. Subset noted: CD45RA+ positively selected. The CDR3 DNA sequence: TGTGCCAGCAGCTTGGCTTGGGGGACAGGGACAGATACGCAGTATTTT. Protein product: CASSLAWGTGTDTQYF.